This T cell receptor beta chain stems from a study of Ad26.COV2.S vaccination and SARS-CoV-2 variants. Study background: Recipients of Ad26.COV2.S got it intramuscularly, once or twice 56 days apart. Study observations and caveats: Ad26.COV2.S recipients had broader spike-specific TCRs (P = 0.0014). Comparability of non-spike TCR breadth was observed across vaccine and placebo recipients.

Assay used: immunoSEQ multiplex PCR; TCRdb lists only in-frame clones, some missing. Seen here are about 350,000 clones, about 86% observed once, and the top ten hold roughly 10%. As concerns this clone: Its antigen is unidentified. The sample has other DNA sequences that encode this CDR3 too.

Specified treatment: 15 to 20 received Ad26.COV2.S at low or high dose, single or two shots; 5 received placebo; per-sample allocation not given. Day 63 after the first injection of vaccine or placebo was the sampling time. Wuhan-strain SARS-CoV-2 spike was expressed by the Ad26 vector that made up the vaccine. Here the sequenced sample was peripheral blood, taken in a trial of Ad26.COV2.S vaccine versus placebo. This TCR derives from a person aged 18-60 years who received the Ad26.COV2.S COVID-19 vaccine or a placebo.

The CDR3 region has the DNA TGTGCCAGCAGCCAAGCCGACTATGGCTACACCTTC. It specifies CASSQADYGYTF. The J gene is TRBJ1-2, the V gene TRBV3-1 (or the pseudogene TRBV3-2); D not certain. The CDR3 is 12 residues long. Per germline, CDR1 LGHDT and CDR2 YNNKEL (reference sequence). V gave up 1 base and J gave up 3 bases, with 3 bases separating them.